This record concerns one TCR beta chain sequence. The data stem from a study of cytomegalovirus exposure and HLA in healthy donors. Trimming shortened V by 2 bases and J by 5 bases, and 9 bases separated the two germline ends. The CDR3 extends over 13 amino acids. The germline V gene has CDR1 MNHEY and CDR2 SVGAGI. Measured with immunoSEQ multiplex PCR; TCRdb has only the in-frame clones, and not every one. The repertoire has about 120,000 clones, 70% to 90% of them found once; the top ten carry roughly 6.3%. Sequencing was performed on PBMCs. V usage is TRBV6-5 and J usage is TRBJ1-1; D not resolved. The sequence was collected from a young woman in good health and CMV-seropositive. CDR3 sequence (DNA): TGTGCCAGCAGTTACAGGTACAGAACTGAAGCTTTCTTT. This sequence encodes CASSYRYRTEAFF.